The 5 T cell receptor beta chains below all came from one sample that was sequenced in a study of blood T cell repertoires in COVID-19. Here immunoSEQ multiplex PCR was the method, and the copy in TCRdb shows in-frame clones only, minus some. Found here are roughly 73,000 clones, 81% of them singletons; the top ten hold 20%. The sample consisted of peripheral blood. Every receptor here comes from a woman aged 70-85 years with acute or convalescent COVID-19.

This chain connects TRBV5-4 to TRBJ2-5, with 12 bases aligning to TRBD2. This CDR3 has 15 amino acids. The germline V gene encodes CDR1 SGHNT and CDR2 YYREEE (reference sequence). J gave up 5 bases and V 2 bases, and 4 bases lay outside the gene matches. This chain's CDR3 is CASSFRTSGTETQYF. CDR3 DNA: TGTGCCAGCAGCTTTAGGACTAGCGGGACCGAGACCCAGTACTTC. Together with reference TRBV5-4 and TRBJ2-5, the CDR3 gives the full variable domain: ETGVTQSPTHLIKTRGQQVTLRCSSQSGHNTVSWYQQALGQGPQFIFQYYREEENGRGNFPPRFSGLQFPNYSSELNVNALELDDSALYLCASSFRTSGTETQYFGPGTRLLVL.

In its sample, this clone was seen once. The genes are TRBV21-1 and TRBJ2-7; the table's D call, TRBD1, was not checked against the DNA. TRBV21-1 constitutes a pseudogene. CDR3 length equals 14 residues. The CDR3 DNA sequence: TGTGCCAGCCTCGGACAGGGCGTCTCCTACGAGCAGTACTTC. Amino acids: CASLGQGVSYEQYF.

The V gene is TRBV28, the J gene TRBJ1-4; TRBD1 matches 8 bases. Losses at the gene ends were 8 bases for V and 3 bases for J; bases not matched to a gene: 2. CDR1 is MDHEN and CDR2 is SYDVKM in the germline V gene. CDR3 length equals 13 residues. The CDR3 nucleotides read TGTGCCAGCCAGGGGGCTGCTAATGAAAAACTGTTTTTT. Its protein is CASQGAANEKLFF.

The sample holds a few counts of this clone. The V call is TRBV28, the J call TRBJ1-5; the match to TRBD1 covers 10 bases. The CDR3 is 17 amino acids. The V and J ends lost 4 bases and 6 bases, in that order; junction bases with no gene match: 12. Germline-derived CDR1 and CDR2 are MDHEN and SYDVKM. The CDR3 sequence: CASSSPSDRGGRQPQHF. The CDR3 DNA sequence: TGTGCCAGCAGTTCCCCATCGGACAGGGGGGGACGTCAGCCCCAGCATTTT.

This chain connects TRBV5-4 to TRBJ1-3; TRBD1 aligns across 7 bases. The CDR3 length is 15 residues. V gave up 4 bases and J gave up 2 bases; unmatched junction bases: 6. CDR1 is SGHNT and CDR2 is YYREEE in the germline V gene (reference sequence). CDR3 in DNA: TGTGCCAGCAGCGCGGGACAGTCACCTGGAAACACCATATATTTT. It yields the protein CASSAGQSPGNTIYF.